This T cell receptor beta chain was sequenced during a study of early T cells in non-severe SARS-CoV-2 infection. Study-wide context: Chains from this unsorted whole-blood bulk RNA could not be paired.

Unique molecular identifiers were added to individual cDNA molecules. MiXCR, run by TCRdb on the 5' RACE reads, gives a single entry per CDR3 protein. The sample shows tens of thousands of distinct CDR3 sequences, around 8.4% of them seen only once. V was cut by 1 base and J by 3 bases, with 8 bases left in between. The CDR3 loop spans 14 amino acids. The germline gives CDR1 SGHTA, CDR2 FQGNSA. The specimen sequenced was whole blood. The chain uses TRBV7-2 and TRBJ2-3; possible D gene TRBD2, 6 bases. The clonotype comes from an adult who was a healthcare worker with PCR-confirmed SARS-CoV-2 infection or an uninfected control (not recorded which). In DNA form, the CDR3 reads TGTGCCAGCAGCTTAGTACTAGCAACAGATACGCAGTATTTT. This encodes CASSLVLATDTQYF.